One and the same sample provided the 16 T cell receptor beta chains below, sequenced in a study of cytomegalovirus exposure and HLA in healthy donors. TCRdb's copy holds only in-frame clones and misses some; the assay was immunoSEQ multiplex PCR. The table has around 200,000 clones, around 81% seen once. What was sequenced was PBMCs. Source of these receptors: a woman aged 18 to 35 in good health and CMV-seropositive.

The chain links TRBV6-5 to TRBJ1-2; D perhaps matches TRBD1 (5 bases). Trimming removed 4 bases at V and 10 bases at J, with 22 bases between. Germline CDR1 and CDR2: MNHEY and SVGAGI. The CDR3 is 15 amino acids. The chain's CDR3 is CASSSPAGGLIHYTF. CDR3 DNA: TGTGCCAGCAGTTCCCCAGCCGGGGGTCTTATTCACTACACCTTC.

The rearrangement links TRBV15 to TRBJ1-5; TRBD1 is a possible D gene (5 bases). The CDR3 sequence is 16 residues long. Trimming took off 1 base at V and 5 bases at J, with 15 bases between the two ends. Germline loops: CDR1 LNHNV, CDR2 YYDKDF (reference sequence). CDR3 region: CATSRASIGVDQPQHF. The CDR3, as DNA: TGTGCCACCAGCAGAGCCTCCATAGGGGTTGATCAGCCCCAGCATTTT.

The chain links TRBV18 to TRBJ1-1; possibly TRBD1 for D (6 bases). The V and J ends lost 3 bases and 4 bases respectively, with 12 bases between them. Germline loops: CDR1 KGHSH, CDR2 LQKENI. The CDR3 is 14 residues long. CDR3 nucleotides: TGTGCCAGCTCACCGCTTCAAGGGGGCACTGAAGCTTTCTTT. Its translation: CASSPLQGGTEAFF. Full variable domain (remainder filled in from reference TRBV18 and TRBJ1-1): NAGVMQNPRHLVRRRGQEARLRCSPMKGHSHVYWYRQLPEEGLKFMVYLQKENIIDESGMPKERFSAEFPKEGPSILRIQQVVRGDSAAYFCASSPLQGGTEAFFGQGTRLTVV.

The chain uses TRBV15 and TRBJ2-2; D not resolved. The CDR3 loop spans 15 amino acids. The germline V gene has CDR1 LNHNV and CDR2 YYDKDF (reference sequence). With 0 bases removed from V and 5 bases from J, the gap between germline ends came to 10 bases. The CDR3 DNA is TGTGCCACCAGCAGAGAGGTAACAGCAACCGGGGAGCTGTTTTTT. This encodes CATSREVTATGELFF.

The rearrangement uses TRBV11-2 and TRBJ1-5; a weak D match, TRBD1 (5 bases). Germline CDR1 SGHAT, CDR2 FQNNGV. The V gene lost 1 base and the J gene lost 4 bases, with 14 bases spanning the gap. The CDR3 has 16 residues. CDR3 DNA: TGTGCCAGCAGCTTAGTGCAGGGATGGGTTAATCAGCCCCAGCATTTT. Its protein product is CASSLVQGWVNQPQHF.

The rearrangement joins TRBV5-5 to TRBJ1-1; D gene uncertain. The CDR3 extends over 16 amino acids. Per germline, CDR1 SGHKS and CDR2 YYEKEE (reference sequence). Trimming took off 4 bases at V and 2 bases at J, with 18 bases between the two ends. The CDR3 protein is CASSKAGNLGNTEAFF. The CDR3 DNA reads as TGTGCCAGCAGCAAAGCGGGAAACTTGGGCAACACTGAAGCTTTCTTT.

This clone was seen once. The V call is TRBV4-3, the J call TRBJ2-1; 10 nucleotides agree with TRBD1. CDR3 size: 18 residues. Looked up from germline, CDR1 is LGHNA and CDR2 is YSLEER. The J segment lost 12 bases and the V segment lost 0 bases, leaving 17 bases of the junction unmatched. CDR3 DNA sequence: TGCGCCAGCAGCCAAGATGTCGGTCGACAGGGGGCGCGGTTGGGGCAGTTCTTC. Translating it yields CASSQDVGRQGARLGQFF.

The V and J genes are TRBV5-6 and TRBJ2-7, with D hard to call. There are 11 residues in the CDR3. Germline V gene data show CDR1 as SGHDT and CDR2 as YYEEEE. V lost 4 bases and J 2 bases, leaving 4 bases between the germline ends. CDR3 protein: CASSGPYEQYF. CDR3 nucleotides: TGTGCCAGCAGCGGGCCCTACGAGCAGTACTTC. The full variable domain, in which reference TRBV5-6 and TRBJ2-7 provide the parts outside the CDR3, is DAGVTQSPTHLIKTRGQQVTLRCSPKSGHDTVSWYQQALGQGPQFIFQYYEEEERQRGNFPDRFSGHQFPNYSSELNVNALLLGDSALYLCASSGPYEQYFGPGTRLTVT.

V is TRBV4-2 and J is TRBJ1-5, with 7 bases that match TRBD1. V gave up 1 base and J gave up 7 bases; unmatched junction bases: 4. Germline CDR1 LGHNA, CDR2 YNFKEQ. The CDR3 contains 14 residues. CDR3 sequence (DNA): TGTGCCAGCAGCCAAGGCCAGGGGGGACAGCCCCAGCATTTT. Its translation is CASSQGQGGQPQHF.

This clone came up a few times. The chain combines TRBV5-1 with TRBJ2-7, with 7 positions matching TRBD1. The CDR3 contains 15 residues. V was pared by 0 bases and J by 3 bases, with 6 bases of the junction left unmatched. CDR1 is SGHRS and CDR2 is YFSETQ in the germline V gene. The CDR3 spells CASSLVRGQGYEQYF. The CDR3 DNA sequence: TGCGCCAGCAGCTTGGTGAGGGGGCAGGGCTACGAGCAGTACTTC.

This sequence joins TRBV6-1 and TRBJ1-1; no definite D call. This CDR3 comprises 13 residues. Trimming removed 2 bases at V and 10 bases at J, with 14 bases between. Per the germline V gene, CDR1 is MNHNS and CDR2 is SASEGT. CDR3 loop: CASSETDRITAFF. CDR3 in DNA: TGTGCCAGCAGTGAAACAGACCGTATCACAGCTTTCTTT.

The CDR3 region is CASSPTPQPDTQYF. The DNA of the CDR3 is TGTGCCAGCAGCCCGACACCTCAACCAGATACGCAGTATTTT. The chain combines TRBV9 with TRBJ2-3; D is ambiguous. The CDR3 is 14 residues long. With 4 bases removed from V and 4 bases from J, the gap between germline ends came to 13 bases. CDR1 is SGDLS, CDR2 YYNGEE, per germline. Full variable domain (missing parts from reference TRBV9 and TRBJ2-3): DSGVTQTPKHLITATGQRVTLRCSPRSGDLSVYWYQQSLDQGLQFLIQYYNGEERAKGNILERFSAQQFPDLHSELNLSSLELGDSALYFCASSPTPQPDTQYFGPGTRLTVL.

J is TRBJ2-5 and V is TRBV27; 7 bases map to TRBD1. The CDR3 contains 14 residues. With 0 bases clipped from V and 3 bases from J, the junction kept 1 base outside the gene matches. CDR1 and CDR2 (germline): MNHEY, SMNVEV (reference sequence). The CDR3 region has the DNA TGTGCCAGCAGTTTATCGGGGACAGAAGAGACCCAGTACTTC. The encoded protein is CASSLSGTEETQYF.

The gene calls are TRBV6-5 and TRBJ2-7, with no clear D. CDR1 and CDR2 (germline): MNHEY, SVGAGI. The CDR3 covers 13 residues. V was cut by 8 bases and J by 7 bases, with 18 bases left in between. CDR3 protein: CASSNWAGQEQYF. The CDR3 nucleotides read TGTGCCAGCTCCAACTGGGCTGGGCAGGAGCAGTACTTC.

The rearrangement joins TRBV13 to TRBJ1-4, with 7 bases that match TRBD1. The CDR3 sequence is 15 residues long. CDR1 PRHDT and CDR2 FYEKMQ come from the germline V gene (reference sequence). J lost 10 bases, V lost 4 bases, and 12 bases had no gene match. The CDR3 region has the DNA TGTGCCAGCAGCTCAACCACAGGGGATCCGGGAAAACTGTTTTTT. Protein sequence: CASSSTTGDPGKLFF.

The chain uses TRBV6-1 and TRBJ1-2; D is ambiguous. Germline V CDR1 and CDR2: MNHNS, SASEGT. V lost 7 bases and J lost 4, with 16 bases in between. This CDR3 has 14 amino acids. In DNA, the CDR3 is TGTGCCAGCAAACCTGACATAGTCCGCTATGGCTACACCTTC. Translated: CASKPDIVRYGYTF.